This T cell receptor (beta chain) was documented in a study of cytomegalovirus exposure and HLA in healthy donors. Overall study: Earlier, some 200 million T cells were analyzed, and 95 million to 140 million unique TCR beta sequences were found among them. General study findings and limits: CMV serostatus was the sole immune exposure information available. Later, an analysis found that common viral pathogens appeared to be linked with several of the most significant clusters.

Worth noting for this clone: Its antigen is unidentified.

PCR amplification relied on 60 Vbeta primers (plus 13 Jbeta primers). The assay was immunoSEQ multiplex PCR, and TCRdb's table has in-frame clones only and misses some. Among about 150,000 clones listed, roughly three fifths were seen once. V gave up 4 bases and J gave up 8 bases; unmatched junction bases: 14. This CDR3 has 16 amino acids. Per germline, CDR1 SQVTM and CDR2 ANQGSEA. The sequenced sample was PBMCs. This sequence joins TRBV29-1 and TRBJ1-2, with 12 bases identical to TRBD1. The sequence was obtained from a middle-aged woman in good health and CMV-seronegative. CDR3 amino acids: CSVVPPPGQGARGYTF. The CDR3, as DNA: TGCAGCGTTGTCCCCCCCCCGGGACAGGGGGCGCGGGGCTACACCTTC.